The 2 T cell receptor beta chains below all came from one sample that was sequenced in a study of cytomegalovirus exposure and HLA in healthy donors. The PCR contained 60 Vbeta and 13 Jbeta primers. Assay used: immunoSEQ multiplex PCR; TCRdb lists only in-frame clones, some missing. In all, the sample yields about 130,000 clones. Sequencing input: PBMCs. These receptors came from a man aged 35-49 years in good health and CMV-seronegative.

The chain joins TRBV10-3 to TRBJ1-2; D uncertain. This CDR3 region has 14 residues. Looked up from germline, CDR1 is ENHRY and CDR2 is SYGVKD. V lost 2 bases to trimming and J lost 4 bases, with 11 bases between them. CDR3: CAISEGNLIYGYTF. The CDR3 bases are TGTGCCATCAGTGAGGGCAACCTTATCTATGGCTACACCTTC.

The V gene is TRBV15, the J gene TRBJ1-2; 7 nucleotides align to TRBD1. This CDR3 spans 16 amino acids. The V and J ends lost 0 bases and 2 bases, in that order; junction bases with no gene match: 6. Per germline, CDR1 LNHNV and CDR2 YYDKDF (reference sequence). CDR3 region: CATSRERTGLNYGYTF. The CDR3 nucleotides are TGTGCCACCAGCAGAGAACGGACAGGATTAAACTATGGCTACACCTTC.